This T cell receptor beta chain stems from a study of T cell responses to AZD1222 COVID-19 vaccine. Findings of the study overall: Baseline serostatus was positive in only 5 to 7 AZD1222 recipients. Donors were chiefly white British, with a greater number of females, and clonal diversity was perhaps underestimated. Variant regions that are unmutated are reportedly the target of nearly half of spike-specific TCRs.

Germline V gene lookup returns CDR1 SGHRS and CDR2 YFSETQ. The J segment lost 6 bases and the V segment lost 4 bases, leaving 7 bases of the junction unmatched. The CDR3 is 14 residues long. TCRdb keeps only in-frame clones here, not all; method: immunoSEQ multiplex PCR. The table lists around 140,000 clones, around 85% of them singletons. Remarks on this clone: Its cognate antigen is unknown.

The gene calls are TRBV5-1 and TRBJ1-2; 9 bases are shared with TRBD1. This receptor was taken from an adult who received the MenACWY meningococcal vaccine as a control. The source was peripheral blood, collected 28 days after the second dose of the MenACWY control vaccine. CDR3 loop: CASSTWGQGNGYTF. The CDR3 nucleotides read TGCGCCAGCAGCACCTGGGGACAGGGCAATGGCTACACCTTC.